The 27 T cell receptor beta chains below were found in one sample sequenced in a study of OX40 agonist ivuxolimab in advanced cancers. Assay used: immunoSEQ multiplex PCR; TCRdb lists only in-frame clones, some missing. The sample shows fewer than 90,000 clones, roughly 90% of them seen only once. The material sequenced was CD4+ or CD8+ T cells sorted from blood, taken in a trial of the OX40 agonist ivuxolimab. Every receptor here comes from an adult with an advanced solid tumor such as melanoma, head and neck, liver or kidney cancer.

This clone was found a few times. Other DNA sequences in this sample translate to the same CDR3. The V call is TRBV25-1, the J call TRBJ1-5, with no clear D. Germline values: CDR1 MGHDK, CDR2 SYGVNS. The V end was cut by 1 base, the J end by 3 bases, with 7 bases between. The CDR3 is 14 residues long. The CDR3, as DNA: TGTGCCAGCAGTGAATCAGGATTCAATCAGCCCCAGCATTTT. This codes for CASSESGFNQPQHF.

In its sample, this clone was seen once. The chain joins TRBV28 to TRBJ2-6; 9 nucleotides align to TRBD1. CDR1 is MDHEN and CDR2 is SYDVKM in the germline V gene. V shed 6 bases, J shed 2 bases, and the junction held 5 bases outside the gene matches. There are 16 residues in the CDR3. This CDR3 is CASRGTGRPGANVLTF. Here the CDR3 DNA reads TGTGCCAGCAGGGGGACAGGGCGGCCTGGGGCCAACGTCCTGACTTTC.

The chain recombines TRBV28 with TRBJ2-7, with D perhaps matching TRBD2 (6 bases). This CDR3 is 14 amino acids long. Trimming took off 4 bases at V and 4 bases at J, with 14 bases between the two ends. In germline, CDR1 is MDHEN, CDR2 SYDVKM. CDR3 region: CASSYPGSLYEQYF. DNA for the CDR3: TGTGCCAGCAGTTACCCCGGGAGTTTGTACGAGCAGTACTTC.

The chain couples TRBV29-1 to TRBJ1-1, with D perhaps matching TRBD1 (5 bases). CDR1 and CDR2 from the germline V gene are SQVTM and ANQGSEA. The CDR3 is made up of 12 amino acids. V lost 5 bases and J 1 base, leaving 8 bases between the germline ends. The DNA for the CDR3 is TGCAGCGTTCTACAGGCGAACACTGAAGCTTTCTTT. Its protein product is CSVLQANTEAFF.

CDR3 nucleotides: TGCGCCAGCAGATCCGCTAGACAAGAGACCCAGTACTTC. Its translation: CASRSARQETQYF. The chain uses TRBV5-1 and TRBJ2-5; D remains unclear. Trimming shortened V by 5 bases and J by 2 bases, and 10 bases separated the two germline ends. The CDR3 has 13 residues. In germline, CDR1 is SGHRS, CDR2 YFSETQ.

The gene calls are TRBV6-1 and TRBJ2-1; D is uncertain. This CDR3 is 15 amino acids long. The V and J ends lost 2 bases and 1 base respectively, with 9 bases between them. In germline, CDR1 is MNHNS, CDR2 SASEGT. The CDR3 protein is CASSEQTGSYNEQFF. For the CDR3, the DNA is TGTGCCAGCAGTGAACAAACTGGTTCCTACAATGAGCAGTTCTTC.

The chain recombines TRBV5-1 with TRBJ1-2; D not resolved. In germline, CDR1 is SGHRS, CDR2 YFSETQ. This CDR3 spans 14 amino acids. Trimming cost V 1 base and J 4 bases, with 11 bases left between them. This CDR3 reads CASSLTGFGYGYTF. CDR3 in DNA: TGCGCCAGCAGCTTGACGGGCTTTGGCTATGGCTACACCTTC.

The V and J genes are TRBV28 and TRBJ2-5; 10 nucleotides match TRBD1. The CDR3 has 16 amino acids. Germline CDR1 reads MDHEN; CDR2 reads SYDVKM. V shed 3 bases and J 6 bases; nucleotides not matched to a gene: 10. CDR3 nucleotide sequence: TGTGCCAGCAGTTTTTCCGGGACAGGGGATATGAAGACCCAGTACTTC. Translated, it gives CASSFSGTGDMKTQYF. Looking up the rest from reference TRBV28 and TRBJ2-5 gives the full variable domain: DVKVTQSSRYLVKRTGEKVFLECVQDMDHENMFWYRQDPGLGLRLIYFSYDVKMKEKGDIPEGYSVSREKKERFSLILESASTNQTSMYLCASSFSGTGDMKTQYFGPGTRLLVL.

The CDR3 sequence is CASSVSGAGGRDEQFF. CDR3 nucleotide sequence: TGTGCCAGCAGCGTCTCCGGGGCGGGAGGTCGCGATGAGCAGTTCTTC. This chain joins TRBV9 and TRBJ2-1; 8 bases are a match to TRBD2. V was pared by 2 bases and J by 8 bases, with 12 bases of the junction left unmatched. Germline V gives CDR1 SGDLS, CDR2 YYNGEE. The length of the CDR3 is 16 residues.

This chain connects TRBV11-2 to TRBJ2-1; D is possibly TRBD2 (5 bases). Germline V gene data show CDR1 as SGHAT and CDR2 as FQNNGV. This CDR3 comprises 19 residues. The V and J ends lost 4 bases and 0 bases respectively, with 22 bases between them. The CDR3: CASSSQVLLTGSSYNEQFF. The CDR3 nucleotides are TGTGCCAGCAGCTCCCAAGTATTATTAACGGGGAGCTCCTACAATGAGCAGTTCTTC.

The V call is TRBV11-2, the J call TRBJ2-7, with 9 bases aligning to TRBD1. The CDR3 is made up of 13 amino acids. V shed 0 bases and J 12 bases; nucleotides not matched to a gene: 6. CDR1 SGHAT and CDR2 FQNNGV come from the germline V gene. CDR3 region: CASSLENRGRVYF. CDR3 nucleotides: TGTGCCAGCAGCTTAGAAAACAGGGGGCGAGTGTACTTC.

CDR3: CASRETGSGTGELFF. The CDR3 DNA is TGTGCCAGCAGGGAGACAGGGTCTGGAACCGGGGAGCTGTTTTTT. The chain couples TRBV2 to TRBJ2-2, with 7 bases that match TRBD1. Germline V gene lookup returns CDR1 SNHLY and CDR2 FYNNEI. This CDR3 contains 15 residues. V dropped 6 bases and J dropped 5; count of bases not matched to a gene: 9. The entire variable domain, with the rest obtained from reference TRBV2 and TRBJ2-2, is as follows: EPEVTQTPSHQVTQMGQEVILRCVPISNHLYFYWYRQILGQKVEFLVSFYNNEISEKSEIFDDQFSVERPDGSNFTLKIRSTKLEDSAMYFCASRETGSGTGELFFGEGSRLTVL.

The chain employs TRBV29-1 and TRBJ1-1, with 11 bases aligning to TRBD1. The CDR3 length is 11 residues. The V and J ends lost 5 bases and 12 bases, in that order; junction bases with no gene match: 5. CDR1 and CDR2 (germline): SQVTM, ANQGSEA. In DNA form, the CDR3 reads TGCAGCGTTCGGACAGGGGGCCGCTCTTTCTTT. Amino acids: CSVRTGGRSFF.

This clone was seen only a few times. The J gene is TRBJ1-2, the V gene TRBV15; TRBD1 might be the D (6 bases). The germline V and J ends were trimmed by 0 bases and 2 bases, with 10 bases remaining between them. The germline CDR1 and CDR2 sequences are LNHNV and YYDKDF (reference sequence). The CDR3 length is 15 residues. The CDR3 loop reads CATSRDPQGNYGYTF. The CDR3, as DNA: TGTGCCACCAGCAGAGATCCGCAGGGGAACTATGGCTACACCTTC.

The V call is TRBV28, the J call TRBJ2-3, with TRBD1 identical over 9 bases. The germline gives CDR1 MDHEN, CDR2 SYDVKM. The length of the CDR3 is 15 residues. V lost 6 bases and J lost 3; bases outside the gene matches: 7. CDR3 loop: CASSAPGQGTDTQYF. CDR3 coding DNA: TGTGCCAGCAGCGCACCGGGACAGGGAACAGATACGCAGTATTTT.

This chain joins TRBV6-6 and TRBJ2-6; TRBD1 is a possible D gene (5 bases). Germline CDR1 is MNHNY and CDR2 is SVGAGI (reference sequence). This CDR3 region has 16 residues. V dropped 8 bases and J dropped 0 bases, with 14 bases sitting between them. CDR3 sequence: CASDSQYSSGANVLTF. DNA for the CDR3: TGTGCCAGCGACAGTCAGTATTCCTCTGGGGCCAACGTCCTGACTTTC.

This chain joins TRBV10-3 and TRBJ2-7; 9 nucleotides line up with TRBD2. This CDR3 has 12 residues. CDR1 and CDR2 from the germline V gene are ENHRY and SYGVKD. Germline trimming cut 8 bases from V and 3 bases from J; bases unmatched to any gene: 2. This CDR3 reads CAIGLAIYEQYF. For the CDR3, the DNA is TGTGCCATCGGACTAGCGATCTACGAGCAGTACTTC.

J is TRBJ2-7 and V is TRBV18; TRBD1 matches 8 bases. The CDR3 is 16 amino acids. The trim removed 3 bases at V and 0 bases at J, leaving 7 bases unmatched. Germline V lookup: CDR1 KGHSH, CDR2 LQKENI. The CDR3 sequence: CASSPAGGPSSYEQYF. Here the CDR3 DNA reads TGTGCCAGCTCACCCGCAGGGGGCCCTAGCTCCTACGAGCAGTACTTC.

The chain links TRBV18 to TRBJ2-2; tentative D call: TRBD1 (6 bases). Germline CDR1 KGHSH, CDR2 LQKENI. The CDR3 consists of 16 residues. Trimming pared 2 bases from V and 2 bases from J, leaving 12 bases between. This CDR3 reads CASSPTGPPNTGELFF. The CDR3 nucleotides read TGTGCCAGCTCACCAACAGGGCCCCCCAACACCGGGGAGCTGTTTTTT.

V is TRBV11-3 and J is TRBJ2-7; a possible D gene is TRBD2 (6 bases). The CDR3 has 13 residues. The V gene lost 0 bases and the J gene lost 5 bases, with 8 bases spanning the gap. Per germline, CDR1 SGHNT and CDR2 YENEEA. The CDR3 loop reads CASSLDREDEQYF. CDR3 nucleotide sequence: TGTGCCAGCAGCTTAGACAGGGAGGACGAGCAGTACTTC.

This chain joins TRBV21-1 and TRBJ1-5. TRBV21-1 is reported as a pseudogene. The CDR3 extends over 15 amino acids. CDR3 protein: CASSKWSRLDQPQHF. The CDR3 DNA reads as TGTGCCAGCAGCAAGTGGTCTCGGCTCGATCAGCCCCAGCATTTT.

This rearrangement joins TRBV7-2 to TRBJ2-1; D is unclear. The ends were cut back, 3 bases at V and 0 bases at J, with 9 bases in the middle. Germline-derived CDR1 and CDR2 are SGHTA and FQGNSA. The CDR3 has 15 residues. CDR3 sequence reads: CASSFPQSSYNEQFF. CDR3 nucleotides: TGTGCCAGCAGCTTCCCCCAGAGCTCCTACAATGAGCAGTTCTTC.

The chain carries TRBV27 and TRBJ2-1, with D perhaps TRBD1 or TRBD2 (6 bases each). CDR1 is MNHEY and CDR2 is SMNVEV in the germline V gene (reference sequence). With 3 bases removed from V and 1 base from J, the gap between germline ends came to 25 bases. The CDR3 extends over 20 amino acids. Written as DNA, the CDR3 is TGTGCCAGCAGTTTCTACCCGGGACATTTGGGGGGATCGTCCTACAATGAGCAGTTCTTC. Translated: CASSFYPGHLGGSSYNEQFF.

The CDR3 DNA reads TGTGCCTCGGGACTCCTTCCCACAGATACGCAGTATTTT. Translated: CASGLLPTDTQYF. The chain is built from TRBV19 and TRBJ2-3, with a tentative D call TRBD2 (6 bases). The germline V and J ends were trimmed by 11 bases and 2 bases, with 14 bases remaining between them. The CDR3 contains 13 residues. Germline V gene lookup returns CDR1 LNHDA and CDR2 SQIVND (reference sequence).

V and J are TRBV28 and TRBJ2-4; D may match TRBD1 or TRBD2 (5 bases each). CDR1 is MDHEN, CDR2 SYDVKM, per germline. Trimming pared 2 bases from V and 8 bases from J, leaving 19 bases between. The CDR3 sequence is 16 residues long. The CDR3 DNA reads TGTGCCAGCAGTTTACCTGTGGGCCCTGGGGGAGACATTCAGTACTTC. Translating it yields CASSLPVGPGGDIQYF.

The chain recombines TRBV11-1 with TRBJ2-5, with 8 bases fitting TRBD1. The germline V gene encodes CDR1 SGHAT and CDR2 FQDESV (reference sequence). V dropped 4 bases and J dropped 5; count of bases not matched to a gene: 6. The CDR3 covers 14 residues. The CDR3 coding sequence is TGTGCCAGCAGCTCAAGGACAGGGTGGGAGACCCAGTACTTC. Encoded protein: CASSSRTGWETQYF.

This clone was counted once. The genes are TRBV30 and TRBJ1-4; perhaps TRBD1 as D (6 bases). The CDR3 is 14 amino acids. The V and J ends lost 5 bases and 4 bases respectively, with 14 bases between them. Germline CDR1 and CDR2: GTSNPN and SVGIG (reference sequence). CDR3 protein: CAWGGQGYNEKLFF. CDR3 nucleotide sequence: TGTGCCTGGGGGGGGCAGGGGTATAATGAAAAACTGTTTTTT.